The present T cell receptor (beta chain) was sequenced within a study of T-cell memory formation after mild COVID-19. As for the study in general: TCR clusters largely stayed donor specific. Study outcomes and limitations: SARS-CoV-2 specificity of second-wave clones peaking day 37 was unconfirmed. Later expanders leaned CD4+, whereas day 15 to 85 contracting clones were balanced CD4/CD8. A subset of responding clones appeared in pre-infection memory, suggesting cross-reactive memory joined.

This clonotype was seen only a few times. The antigen remains unidentified. One entry per CDR3 protein, called by TCRdb with MiXCR from the 5' RACE reads. The table lists some 68,000 distinct CDR3 sequences, approximately 15% of them singletons. The CDR3 runs 13 residues. Germline assignment: CDR1 GTSNPN and CDR2 SVGIG (reference sequence). The junction had 3 bases not matched to a gene; V was cut back by 4 bases and J by 0 bases. The origin of this receptor is an adult woman who had mild COVID-19 (a few samples of this study predate the infection). Cell type and time point are not known. The chain employs TRBV30 and TRBJ2-7; 7 positions agree with TRBD1. The source material was PBMCs or a T cell subset sorted from them (not recorded which). CDR3 sequence reads: CAWTRDSSYEQYF. The CDR3 nucleotides are TGTGCCTGGACCAGGGACAGCTCCTACGAGCAGTACTTC.